The entry below gives a single T cell receptor (beta chain) sequence along with its context. These data come from a study of cytomegalovirus exposure and HLA in healthy donors. This PCR relied on a set of 60 Vbeta primers and 13 Jbeta primers. TCRdb keeps only in-frame clones here, not all; method: immunoSEQ multiplex PCR. The table has 150,000 to 200,000 clones, around 75% seen once; the top ten hold 4.7%. The source material was PBMCs. This TCR was recovered from a man younger than 35 in good health and CMV-seropositive.

The CDR3 DNA reads TGTGCCATCAGTGAGGGGACAGGGACTCAATATGGCTACACCTTC. It codes for CAISEGTGTQYGYTF. V usage is TRBV10-3 and J usage is TRBJ1-2; TRBD1 agrees at 9 bases. V dropped 2 bases and J dropped 5; count of bases not matched to a gene: 6. The germline CDR1 and CDR2 sequences are ENHRY and SYGVKD. CDR3 size: 15 residues.